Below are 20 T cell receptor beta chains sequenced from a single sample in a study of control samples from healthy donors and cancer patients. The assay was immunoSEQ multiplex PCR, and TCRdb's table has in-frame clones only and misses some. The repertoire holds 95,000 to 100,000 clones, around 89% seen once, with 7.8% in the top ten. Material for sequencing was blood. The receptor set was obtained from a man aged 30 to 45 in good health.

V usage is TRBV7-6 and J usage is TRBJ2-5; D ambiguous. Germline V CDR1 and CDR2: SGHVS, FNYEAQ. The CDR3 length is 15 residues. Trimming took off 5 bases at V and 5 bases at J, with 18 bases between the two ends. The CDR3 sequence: CASSQGLTTGETQYF. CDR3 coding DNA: TGTGCCAGCAGCCAAGGCCTAACAACGGGTGAGACCCAGTACTTC.

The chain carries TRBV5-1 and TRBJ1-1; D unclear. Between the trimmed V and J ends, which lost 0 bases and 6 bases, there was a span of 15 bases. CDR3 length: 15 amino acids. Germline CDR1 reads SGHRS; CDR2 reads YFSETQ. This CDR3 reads CASSLGWPNGAEAFF. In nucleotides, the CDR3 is TGCGCCAGCAGCTTGGGGTGGCCAAACGGCGCTGAAGCTTTCTTT.

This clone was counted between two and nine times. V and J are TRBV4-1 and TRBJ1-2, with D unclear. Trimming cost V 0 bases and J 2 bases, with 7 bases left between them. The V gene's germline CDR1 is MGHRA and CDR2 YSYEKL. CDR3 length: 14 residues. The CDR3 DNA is TGCGCCAGCAGCCAAGAGTACGGCAACTATGGCTACACCTTC. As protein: CASSQEYGNYGYTF.

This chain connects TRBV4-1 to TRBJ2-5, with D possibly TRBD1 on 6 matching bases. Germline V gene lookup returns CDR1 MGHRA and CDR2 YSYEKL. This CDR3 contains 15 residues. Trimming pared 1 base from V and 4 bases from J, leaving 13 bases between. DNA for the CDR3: TGCGCCAGCAGCCAAGTAGGTACAGGGCGAGAGACCCAGTACTTC. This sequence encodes CASSQVGTGRETQYF.

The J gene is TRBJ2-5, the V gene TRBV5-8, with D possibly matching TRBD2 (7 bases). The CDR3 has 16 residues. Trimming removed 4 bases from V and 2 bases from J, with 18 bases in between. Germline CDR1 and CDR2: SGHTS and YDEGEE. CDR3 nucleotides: TGTGCCAGCAGCGTGGGAGGGTCAGGGGCTCAAGAGACCCAGTACTTC. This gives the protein CASSVGGSGAQETQYF.

CDR3 in amino acids: CASSESGSIGEQYF. The DNA of the CDR3 is TGCGCCAGCAGTGAAAGCGGGAGTATAGGCGAGCAGTACTTC. This chain connects TRBV10-1 to TRBJ2-7, with TRBD2 matching over 8 bases. Germline loops: CDR1 WNHNN, CDR2 SYGVQD (reference sequence). V was pared by 3 bases and J by 6 bases, with 7 bases of the junction left unmatched. This CDR3 region has 14 residues.

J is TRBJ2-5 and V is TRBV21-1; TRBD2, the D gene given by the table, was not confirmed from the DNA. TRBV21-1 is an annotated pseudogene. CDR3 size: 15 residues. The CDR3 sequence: CASSTRDFLRETQYF. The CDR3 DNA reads TGTGCCAGCAGCACCCGGGACTTCTTGAGGGAGACCCAGTACTTC.

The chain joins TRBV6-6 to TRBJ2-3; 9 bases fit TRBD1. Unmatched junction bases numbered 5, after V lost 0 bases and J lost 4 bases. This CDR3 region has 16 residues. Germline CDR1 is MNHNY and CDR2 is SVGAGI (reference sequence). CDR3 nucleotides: TGTGCCAGCAGTTACTCGGGACAGGGTTTATCAGATACGCAGTATTTT. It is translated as CASSYSGQGLSDTQYF.

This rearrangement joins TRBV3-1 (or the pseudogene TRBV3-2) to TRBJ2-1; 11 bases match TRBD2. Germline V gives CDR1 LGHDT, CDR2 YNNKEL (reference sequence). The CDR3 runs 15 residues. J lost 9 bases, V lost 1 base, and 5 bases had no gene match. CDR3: CASSQVRLAGGEQFF. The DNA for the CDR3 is TGTGCCAGCAGCCAAGTGCGGCTAGCGGGAGGTGAGCAGTTCTTC.

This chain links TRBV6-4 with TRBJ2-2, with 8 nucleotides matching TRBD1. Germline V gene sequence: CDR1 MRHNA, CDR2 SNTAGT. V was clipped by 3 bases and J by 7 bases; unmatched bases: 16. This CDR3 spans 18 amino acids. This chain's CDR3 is CASSEQTWTGRLGGELFF. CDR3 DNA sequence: TGTGCCAGCAGTGAGCAAACCTGGACAGGGCGTTTGGGCGGGGAGCTGTTTTTT.

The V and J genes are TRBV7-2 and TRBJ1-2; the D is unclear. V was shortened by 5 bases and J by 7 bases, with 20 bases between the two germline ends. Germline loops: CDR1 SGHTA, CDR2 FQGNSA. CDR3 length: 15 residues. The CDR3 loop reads CASSTPATAVSGYTF. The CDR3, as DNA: TGTGCCAGCAGCACCCCGGCTACAGCCGTAAGTGGCTACACCTTC.

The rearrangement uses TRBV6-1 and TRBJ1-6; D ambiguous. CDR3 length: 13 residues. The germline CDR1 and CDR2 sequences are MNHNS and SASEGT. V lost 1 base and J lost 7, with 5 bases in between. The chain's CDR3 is CASSEERNSPLHF. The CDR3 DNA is TGTGCCAGCAGTGAAGAAAGGAATTCACCCCTCCACTTT.

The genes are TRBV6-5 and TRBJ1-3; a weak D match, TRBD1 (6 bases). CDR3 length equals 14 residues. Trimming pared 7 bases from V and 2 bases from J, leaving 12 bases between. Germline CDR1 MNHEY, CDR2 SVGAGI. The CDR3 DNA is TGTGCCAGCATTCAGGGGTATACTGGAAACACCATATATTTT. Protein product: CASIQGYTGNTIYF.

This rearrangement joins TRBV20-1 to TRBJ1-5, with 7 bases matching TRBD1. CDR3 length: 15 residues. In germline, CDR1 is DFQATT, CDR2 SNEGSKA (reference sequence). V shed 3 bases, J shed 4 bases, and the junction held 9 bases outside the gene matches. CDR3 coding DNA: TGCAGTGCTAGTAAGTCAGGACAGGCGAATCAGCCCCAGCATTTT. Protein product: CSASKSGQANQPQHF.

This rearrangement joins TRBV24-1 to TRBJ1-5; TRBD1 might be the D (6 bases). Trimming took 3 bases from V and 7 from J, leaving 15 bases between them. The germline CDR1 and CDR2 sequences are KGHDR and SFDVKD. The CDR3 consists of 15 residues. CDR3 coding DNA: TGTGCCACCAGTGATCATCGGGGGGGCGGACAGCCCCAGCATTTT. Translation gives CATSDHRGGGQPQHF.

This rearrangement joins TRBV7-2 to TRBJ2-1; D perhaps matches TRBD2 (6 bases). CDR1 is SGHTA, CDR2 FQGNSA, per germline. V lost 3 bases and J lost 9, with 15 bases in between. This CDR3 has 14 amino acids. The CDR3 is CASSLEEGIGEQFF. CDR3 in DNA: TGTGCCAGCAGCTTGGAGGAGGGCATAGGTGAGCAGTTCTTC.

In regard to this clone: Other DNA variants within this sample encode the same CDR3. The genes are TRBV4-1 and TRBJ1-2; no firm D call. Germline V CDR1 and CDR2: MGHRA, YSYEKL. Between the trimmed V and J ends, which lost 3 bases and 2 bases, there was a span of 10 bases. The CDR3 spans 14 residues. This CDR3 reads CASSQDRANYGYTF. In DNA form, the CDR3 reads TGCGCCAGCAGCCAGGATAGGGCGAACTATGGCTACACCTTC.

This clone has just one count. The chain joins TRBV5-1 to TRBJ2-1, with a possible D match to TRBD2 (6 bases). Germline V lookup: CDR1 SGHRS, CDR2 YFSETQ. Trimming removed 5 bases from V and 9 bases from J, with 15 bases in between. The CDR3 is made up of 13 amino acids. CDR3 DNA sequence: TGCGCCAGCAGTCTTATCAATAGCGGTGAGCAGTTCTTC. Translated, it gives CASSLINSGEQFF.

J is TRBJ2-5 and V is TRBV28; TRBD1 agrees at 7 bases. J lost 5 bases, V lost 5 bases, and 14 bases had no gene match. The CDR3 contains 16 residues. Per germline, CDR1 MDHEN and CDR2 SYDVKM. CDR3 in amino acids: CASSVRRGQSGETQYF. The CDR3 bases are TGTGCCAGCAGTGTAAGACGGGGACAGTCGGGGGAGACCCAGTACTTC.

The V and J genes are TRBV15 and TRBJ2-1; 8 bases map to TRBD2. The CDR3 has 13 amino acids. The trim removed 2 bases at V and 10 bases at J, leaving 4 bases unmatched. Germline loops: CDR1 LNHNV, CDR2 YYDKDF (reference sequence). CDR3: CATSRSGGWEQFF. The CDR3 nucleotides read TGTGCCACCAGCAGATCGGGGGGGTGGGAGCAGTTCTTC.